This T cell receptor beta chain was observed in a study of identical twins (dated by TCRdb to about 2016). With regard to the full study: TCR alpha and beta repertoires from monozygotic twins, unrelated adults of various ages and cord blood were deep-sequenced to test whether fetal clonotypes persist. To rule out contamination, the twin experiments were replicated at different times with different library preparation protocols. The research as a whole found: Conclusions relied on cross-sectional statistical analysis, since the same donors could not be followed over many years. Compared with coincidental sharing between unrelated individuals, out-of-frame TCR alpha sequences shared between twins showed an excess of sequences with low generation probability. Abundant cord blood beta clonotypes had fewer insertions, young adult naive repertoires showed a similar but weaker trend, and memory repertoires showed no such trend. Invariant T cells such as MAIT and iNKT could partly confound zero-insertion analyses, though diverse VJ usage argued against this for most clonotypes. Excess twin sharing in beta out-of-frame sequences was weaker because fewer shared sequences lowered the signal-to-noise ratio. Out-of-frame TCR alpha sharing in monozygotic twins was systematically underestimated by recombination models, whereas sharing between unrelated individuals was in agreement with the recombination models.

Library construction relied on 5' RACE. Sequenced on an Illumina HiSeq 2000. Template switching added a universal primer binding site, and the final cDNA carried a unique molecular identifier that allowed TCR cDNA molecules to be counted accurately. Specific primers in the conserved constant-segment region were used to synthesize first-strand cDNA for the TCR alpha and beta chains. To control for contamination, each cDNA library was double barcoded with a SMART-Mk sample barcode plus Illumina barcodes. TruSeq adapter sequences, together with Illumina sample barcodes, were added in two successive PCR steps. TCR alpha and beta cDNA libraries were sequenced on the Illumina HiSeq platform with custom primers. The study's own analysis went as follows. MiGEC processed the raw reads to extract unique molecular identifiers, while MiXCR was used to determine the CDR3 positions. For each individual, recombination models were inferred using an EM algorithm with the repgenHMM and IGoR tools. The analysis of shared clonotypes was done with the tcR package in R, with sharing normalized by the product of cloneset sizes. To study raw recombination free of thymic and clonal selection effects, out-of-frame nonproductive sequences were analyzed. TCRdb cleaned the public reads at Q25 with fastp, built clones with MiXCR and kept in-frame beta chains. Merged by CDR3 protein, the rows form single entries marked with the most common genes and DNA. TCRdb's processing, not the study's, gives the V and J calls here. Recorded for this sample are 450,000 or so distinct CDR3 sequences; 24% of them occurred a single time. The ten largest make up 2.9% of the sample.

Turning to this clonotype: Its cognate antigen has yet to be identified. No qualities accompany the bases; no much larger clone lies one base away.

Every donor in the study was a healthy Caucasian. The twin cohort comprised three pairs of female monozygotic twins, all aged roughly 18 to 30 years. CD4+ and CD8+ T cell populations were isolated with positive isolation kits from Invitrogen. These data are also associated with another study on T cells expressing NK-cell markers. Taken from the second paper: About eight donors provided sorted CD3+CD56+NKG2C+, CD3+CD56+NKG2C- and CD3+CD56-NKG2C+ T-cell subsets, whose TCR beta-chain repertoires were profiled. Among the eight sequenced donors, only one was HCMV-seronegative, while the other seven were HCMV-seropositive. In several experiments an anti-gammadeltaTCR antibody was added to restrict sorting to alphabetaTCR-expressing T cells. For about 6 donors, the dominant CD3+CD56+NKG2C+ clonotypes were among the top 10 CD8+ clonotypes and accounted for about 1.0-7.5% of CD8+ T cells. Those dominant clonotypes were again the most abundant among CD3+CD56-NKG2C+ cells in four donors, at roughly 25-60.1%. It remained unclear whether the expanded NKG2C-expressing T cell clones were specific for HCMV antigens. The eight sequenced donors were randomly selected healthy volunteers, three men and five women. HCMV serostatus was determined by detecting HCMV-specific IgG in serum with a commercial ELISA kit. MIGEC was used to demultiplex reads and group reads by UMI, and MiTCR was used to assemble and quantify clonotypes. To remove erroneous sequences, TCR cDNA sequences were retained only when supported by two or more reads. The tcR package was used for downstream repertoire analysis, with clonotypes matched between fractions based on CDR3 nucleotide sequence plus V segment. VDJmatch was used to annotate antigen specificity against VDJdb, with one amino acid substitution allowed in CDR3.

Sequenced: CD4+ T cells sorted from blood. The source is a woman younger than 35 in good health.

The nucleotide sequence reads as follows: TGTGCCAGTGATACTAGCGGGACGGAGACCCAGTACTTC. It translates as CASDTSGTETQYF. This sequence uses TRBV5-5 and TRBJ2-5; the central 10 bases match TRBD2. CDR1 and CDR2, looked up from the germline V gene (reference sequence), are SGHKS and YYEKEE. Clipping removes 8 bases from V and 5 bases from J, with 6 as the unmatched junction base count. The CDR3 holds 13 amino acids from the cysteine to the phenylalanine. The retained sequence is limited to the CDR3, 39 bases, with the frame set at the first base.